The clone carrying this T cell receptor (beta chain) was found many times. The source of the sample is a study of regulatory T cells in long-lasting Graves disease. For TCR beta, libraries came from iRepertoire HTBI primers and Arm-PCR of CDR3 regions. TCRdb re-derived calls from the multiplex PCR reads in MiXCR, one entry per CDR3 protein. Here the sample spans hundreds of thousands of distinct CDR3 sequences, about 17% being singletons. Time point described: newly diagnosed GD, antithyroid drugs for less than 3 months. With RNA extracted from PBMCs as input, the TCR library was made. Germline V gene data show CDR1 as SGHRS and CDR2 as YFSETQ. The ends were cut back, 6 bases at V and 5 bases at J, with 17 bases in the middle. This CDR3 has 14 residues. This sample was shared with a second study, whose subject was T cells in Graves' hyperthyroidism and ophthalmopathy.

This sample comprised peripheral blood mononuclear cells (PBMCs), obtained at new diagnosis, from a patient treated with antithyroid drugs. The TCR sequence derives from a woman between 25 and 40 years old with Graves disease. This chain connects TRBV5-1 to TRBJ2-5, with D maybe TRBD2 (5 bases). DNA for the CDR3: TGCGCCAGCAAACGGGGTGAAGATGTCGAGACCCAGTACTTC. Its protein is CASKRGEDVETQYF.